The sequence of this T cell receptor (beta chain) was determined in a study of CD8 T cells in ankylosing spondylitis (dated 2017 in TCRdb). Study-level background: To find TCR variants linked to disease, the study profiled T cell receptor beta repertoires in ankylosing spondylitis patients and healthy donors. Peripheral blood samples were taken, and synovial fluid was additionally collected from ankylosing spondylitis patients. The full study cohort was made up of 25 ankylosing spondylitis patients and 108 healthy donors.

Relative to germline, V is missing 0 bases and J is missing 6 bases, with 14 bases of the junction outside any gene match. The CDR3 has 18 amino acids, counting the end cysteine and phenylalanine. The kept DNA is CDR3 alone, 54 bases in frame from the first base. Sequencing relied on an Illumina HiSeq 2500. Quantitative 5'-RACE with molecular barcodes was used to prepare TCR beta libraries. Turning to the authors' computational methods: A new computational method, built on a probabilistic model of VDJ rearrangement, was used to identify disease-linked TCR variants. The raw public data were reprocessed by TCRdb itself: fastp quality trimming at Q25, MiXCR clonotype calling, in-frame beta chains only. Records with the same CDR3 protein are collapsed into one entry carrying the most frequent genes and DNA. The V and J calls were not made by the authors but by TCRdb's processing. The sample table lists roughly 180,000 distinct CDR3 sequences, 9.5% to 13% of them with a count of one. The ten largest make up about 29% of the sample.

Many counts were recorded for this clonotype. The clone's antigen remains unknown. Base qualities were left out, and no much larger clone turns up one base away. The full study reports these points: Blood from ankylosing spondylitis patients appeared to be characterized by a TCR beta motif made up of under ten highly homologous amino acid variants. According to the report, matched synovial fluid samples from ankylosing spondylitis patients were significantly enriched for the disease-linked clones. A CD8+ phenotype was shown by the disease-linked clones, which were found at relatively low frequencies in peripheral blood. Some motif variants were previously reported in synovial fluid and blood of reactive arthritis patients, suggesting common disease-initiation mechanisms.

Material: blood, either unsorted or a sorted T cell fraction (not recorded which). The receptor was derived from a male donor with ankylosing spondylitis or in good health (not recorded which). The V and J genes are TRBV12-3 or TRBV12-4 and TRBJ2-1; the junction holds 7 bases that match TRBD2. The CDR3 here reads CASSLAGLGGILANEQFF. The bases read TGTGCCAGCAGTTTAGCGGGGCTGGGGGGGATCCTCGCCAATGAGCAGTTCTTC.